A single sample gave rise to the 22 T cell receptor beta chains below, sequenced in a study of STAT3 mutations in large granular lymphocyte leukemia. For these receptors, no antigen is known. Whole-study results and caveats: At least one immunodominant TCR beta clonotype appeared in every T-cell large granular lymphocyte leukemia patient.

Assay used: immunoSEQ multiplex PCR; TCRdb lists only in-frame clones, some missing. The sample lists approximately 5,700 clones, just under 95% seen once, with around a third in the top ten. Source material: peripheral blood mononuclear cells. These receptors were obtained from a man aged 55 to 70 with T-cell large granular lymphocyte leukemia. Some clones in this sample may be carry-over from other donors' samples.

V usage is TRBV27 and J usage is TRBJ2-1; D is unresolved. V was clipped by 2 bases and J by 9 bases, with 8 bases between them. Germline V gene lookup returns CDR1 MNHEY and CDR2 SMNVEV (reference sequence). The CDR3 totals 12 residues. This CDR3 reads CASSLIGGEQFF. The CDR3 bases are TGTGCCAGCAGTTTAATCGGCGGTGAGCAGTTCTTC.

V is TRBV30 and J is TRBJ2-4, with 7 nucleotides matching TRBD1. V lost 5 bases, J lost 5 bases, and 6 bases stayed unmatched. The CDR3 runs 13 residues. Per the germline V gene, CDR1 is GTSNPN and CDR2 is SVGIG (reference sequence). CDR3 loop: CAWATQGENIQYF. DNA of the CDR3: TGTGCCTGGGCTACCCAGGGGGAAAACATTCAGTACTTC.

The chain is built from TRBV5-1 and TRBJ2-2, with D perhaps matching TRBD1 (5 bases). The CDR3 extends over 15 amino acids. V was shortened by 2 bases and J by 1 base, with 9 bases between the two germline ends. From germline, CDR1 is SGHRS and CDR2 YFSETQ. The CDR3 sequence is CASSLRTQNTGELFF. CDR3 coding DNA: TGCGCCAGCAGCTTAAGGACACAGAACACCGGGGAGCTGTTTTTT.

This sequence joins TRBV11-3 and TRBJ2-1; D may match TRBD1 or TRBD2 (6 bases each). The CDR3 sequence is 13 residues long. V lost 4 bases and J lost 9, with 13 bases in between. From germline, CDR1 is SGHNT and CDR2 YENEEA. CDR3 nucleotides: TGTGCCAGCAGCTGGGTGGGGGGCGGTGAGCAGTTCTTC. This codes for CASSWVGGGEQFF.

The genes are TRBV7-9 and TRBJ1-4; D gene unclear. Trimming left V 1 base short and J 7 bases short, with 4 bases between. CDR3 size: 12 residues. The germline CDR1 and CDR2 sequences are SEHNR and FQNEAQ (reference sequence). CDR3 residues: CASSLEVEKLFF. The CDR3 DNA sequence: TGTGCCAGCAGCTTAGAGGTTGAAAAACTGTTTTTT. Full variable domain (missing parts from reference TRBV7-9 and TRBJ1-4): DTGVSQNPRHKITKRGQNVTFRCDPISEHNRLYWYRQTLGQGPEFLTYFQNEAQLEKSRLLSDRFSAERPKGSFSTLEIQRTEQGDSAMYLCASSLEVEKLFFGSGTQLSVL.

This chain links TRBV7-9 with TRBJ2-5; a weak D match, TRBD1 (6 bases). Per the germline V gene, CDR1 is SEHNR and CDR2 is FQNEAQ (reference sequence). CDR3 length equals 14 residues. The V and J ends lost 6 bases and 2 bases respectively, with 13 bases between them. The CDR3 nucleotides read TGTGCCAGCAGACAAGAGGACAGTCAAGAGACCCAGTACTTC. Translation: CASRQEDSQETQYF.

The chain combines TRBV2 with TRBJ2-3, with D hard to call. Germline V gene data show CDR1 as SNHLY and CDR2 as FYNNEI. Trimming shortened V by 6 bases and J by 5 bases, and 9 bases separated the two germline ends. The CDR3 loop spans 12 amino acids. CDR3 protein: CASRDLEDTQYF. The CDR3 DNA is TGTGCCAGCAGAGACTTAGAAGATACGCAGTATTTT.

The CDR3, as DNA: TGTGTGACAGGGAAGGTTAACTATGGCTACACCTTC. This sequence encodes CVTGKVNYGYTF. J is TRBJ1-2 and V is TRBV6-5; 7 bases match TRBD1. This CDR3 region has 12 residues. Germline V gene sequence: CDR1 MNHEY, CDR2 SVGAGI.

This chain uses TRBV5-1 with TRBJ1-1; no firm D call. Germline V gene lookup returns CDR1 SGHRS and CDR2 YFSETQ. Trimming removed 0 bases from V and 2 bases from J, with 5 bases in between. This CDR3 has 13 residues. This CDR3 is CASSLEVNTEAFF. Here the CDR3 DNA reads TGCGCCAGCAGCTTGGAGGTAAACACTGAAGCTTTCTTT.

The chain uses TRBV5-4 and TRBJ1-1; tentatively, D is TRBD1 (5 bases). This CDR3 has 13 residues. The V gene's germline CDR1 is SGHNT and CDR2 YYREEE (reference sequence). Trimming took 3 bases from V and 6 from J, leaving 12 bases between them. In DNA, the CDR3 is TGTGCCAGCAGCTCGGCGGGGGGGGCTGAAGCTTTCTTT. Amino acids: CASSSAGGAEAFF. Drawing the rest from reference TRBV5-4 and TRBJ1-1, the complete variable domain is ETGVTQSPTHLIKTRGQQVTLRCSSQSGHNTVSWYQQALGQGPQFIFQYYREEENGRGNFPPRFSGLQFPNYSSELNVNALELDDSALYLCASSSAGGAEAFFGQGTRLTVV.

The chain uses TRBV6-5 and TRBJ1-5, with a weak D call TRBD1 (5 bases). Trimming took 8 bases from V and 3 from J, leaving 11 bases between them. Germline-derived CDR1 and CDR2 are MNHEY and SVGAGI. The CDR3 consists of 13 residues. The CDR3 nucleotides are TGTGCCAGCGGAGACAGTGACAATCAGCCCCAGCATTTT. Translation: CASGDSDNQPQHF.

This chain joins TRBV27 and TRBJ2-7, with 7 bases that match TRBD2. The CDR3 has 15 amino acids. Germline V lookup: CDR1 MNHEY, CDR2 SMNVEV (reference sequence). Losses at the gene ends were 7 bases for V and 3 bases for J; bases not matched to a gene: 12. The CDR3 nucleotides are TGTGCCAGCACCCAACGGGGGGAGGGCCGCTACGAGCAGTACTTC. Its translation: CASTQRGEGRYEQYF.

This chain joins TRBV9 and TRBJ2-7, with TRBD2 identical over 14 bases. This CDR3 region has 15 residues. The trim removed 3 bases at V and 4 bases at J, leaving 3 bases unmatched. Germline CDR1 is SGDLS and CDR2 is YYNGEE. The CDR3: CASSGGLAGAYEQYF. The CDR3 DNA sequence: TGTGCCAGCAGCGGGGGACTAGCGGGGGCTTACGAGCAGTACTTC. The whole variable domain, remainder taken from reference TRBV9 and TRBJ2-7, is DSGVTQTPKHLITATGQRVTLRCSPRSGDLSVYWYQQSLDQGLQFLIQYYNGEERAKGNILERFSAQQFPDLHSELNLSSLELGDSALYFCASSGGLAGAYEQYFGPGTRLTVT.

This rearrangement joins TRBV20-1 to TRBJ2-7; maybe TRBD2 (5 bases). Germline V lookup: CDR1 DFQATT, CDR2 SNEGSKA (reference sequence). Deletions cut 7 bases from V and 6 bases from J, with 13 bases between. This CDR3 has 11 residues. The CDR3 protein is CSVVLAGEQYF. In nucleotides, the CDR3 is TGCAGTGTGGTATTGGCGGGCGAGCAGTACTTC.

This sequence joins TRBV30 and TRBJ1-5, with TRBD1 as a possible D gene (5 bases). V was shortened by 0 bases and J by 1 base, with 13 bases between the two germline ends. The CDR3 loop spans 16 amino acids. Looked up from germline, CDR1 is GTSNPN and CDR2 is SVGIG (reference sequence). The CDR3 region has the DNA TGTGCCTGGAGTGTACGAGGGGTGGGAAGCAATCAGCCCCAGCATTTT. This codes for CAWSVRGVGSNQPQHF.

This sequence joins TRBV5-6 and TRBJ2-2; TRBD2 agrees at 8 bases. The germline V gene has CDR1 SGHDT and CDR2 YYEEEE. This CDR3 has 16 amino acids. Trimming took 0 bases from V and 1 from J; bases not matched to a gene: 2. CDR3 amino acids: CASSLVAGRNTGELFF. CDR3 nucleotides: TGTGCCAGCAGCTTGGTAGCGGGGAGGAACACCGGGGAGCTGTTTTTT.

V and J are TRBV10-3 and TRBJ1-1; D is undetermined. The CDR3 length is 15 residues. Trimming took off 7 bases at V and 1 base at J, with 16 bases between the two ends. CDR1 ENHRY and CDR2 SYGVKD come from the germline V gene. In nucleotides, the CDR3 is TGTGCCATCAATCGCCCAGGAGATTCGAACACTGAAGCTTTCTTT. This translates into CAINRPGDSNTEAFF.

The CDR3 DNA reads TGTGCCATCAGTGAGTCTTTGGGGGAGATAGATCAGCCCCAGCATTTT. This translates into CAISESLGEIDQPQHF. This chain connects TRBV10-3 to TRBJ1-5, with a tentative D call TRBD1 (5 bases). From germline, CDR1 is ENHRY and CDR2 SYGVKD. V was pared by 0 bases and J by 5 bases, with 14 bases between. CDR3 length: 16 amino acids.

J is TRBJ2-2 and V is TRBV6-4; D not resolved. The CDR3 runs to 14 residues. The V end was cut by 4 bases, the J end by 0 bases, with 6 bases between. The germline gives CDR1 MRHNA, CDR2 SNTAGT. The chain's CDR3 is CASSVGSNTGELFF. CDR3 bases: TGTGCCAGCAGTGTAGGTTCGAACACCGGGGAGCTGTTTTTT.

This chain uses TRBV20-1 with TRBJ2-1; D gene ambiguous. V was cut by 2 bases and J by 8 bases, with 7 bases left in between. Germline V gene data show CDR1 as DFQATT and CDR2 as SNEGSKA (reference sequence). The CDR3 is 11 amino acids. The CDR3 sequence: CSARFGYEQFF. The CDR3 coding sequence is TGCAGTGCTAGATTCGGGTATGAGCAGTTCTTC.

The chain carries TRBV19 and TRBJ2-7; D uncertain. With 7 bases removed from V and 3 bases from J, the gap between germline ends came to 13 bases. This CDR3 is built from 13 residues. Germline V lookup: CDR1 LNHDA, CDR2 SQIVND (reference sequence). The CDR3 bases are TGTGCCAGTAACGAAGGGTTTTTCTACGAGCAGTACTTC. As protein: CASNEGFFYEQYF.

The chain is built from TRBV19 and TRBJ2-7; 12 bases agree with TRBD2. Germline lookup yields CDR1 LNHDA and CDR2 SQIVND (reference sequence). The CDR3 extends over 18 amino acids. J lost 0 bases, V lost 4 bases, and 10 bases had no gene match. CDR3: CASSTGLAGKELSYEQYF. The CDR3, as DNA: TGTGCCAGTAGTACCGGACTAGCGGGAAAAGAACTCTCCTACGAGCAGTACTTC.